One sample yielded the 30 T cell receptor beta chains listed below, sequenced in a study of molecular identifiers for immune sequencing clone quantification. TCRdb reanalysed the PCR reads using MiXCR and keeps one entry per CDR3 protein. The sample holds approximately 90,000 distinct CDR3 sequences, roughly 24% seen once. The sample taken for sequencing was naive CD8+ T cells from blood, with Jurkat cell RNA spiked in. Subset of the sample: FACS-sorted CD8+CD4-CCR7+CD45RA+ naive T cells. The receptor source for this set is a human donor in good health. Some libraries in this study had Jurkat cell RNA spiked in.

This clonotype was seen many times. This chain joins TRBV2 and TRBJ1-5; no firm D call. Germline V gene data show CDR1 as SNHLY and CDR2 as FYNNEI. V was clipped by 0 bases and J by 7 bases, with 13 bases between them. This CDR3 region has 15 residues. CDR3 DNA sequence: TGTGCCAGCAGTGAAGCGAGGGCTCACGAACAGCCCCAGCATTTT. Translation gives CASSEARAHEQPQHF.

This chain uses TRBV30 with TRBJ2-3; possibly TRBD2 for D (6 bases). Trimming pared 4 bases from V and 0 bases from J, leaving 11 bases between. The CDR3 length is 14 residues. CDR1 is GTSNPN and CDR2 is SVGIG in the germline V gene (reference sequence). CDR3 DNA: TGTGCCTGGAAGGAGGAGGGGAGCACAGATACGCAGTATTTT. This encodes CAWKEEGSTDTQYF. The full variable domain, in which reference TRBV30 and TRBJ2-3 provide the parts outside the CDR3, is SQTIHQWPATLVQPVGSPLSLECTVEGTSNPNLYWYRQAAGRGLQLLFYSVGIGQISSEVPQNLSASRPQDRQFILSSKKLLLSDSGFYLCAWKEEGSTDTQYFGPGTRLTVL.

This clonotype was seen ten or more times. The chain joins TRBV19 to TRBJ1-1; D ambiguous. The germline V and J ends were trimmed by 8 bases and 1 base, with 11 bases remaining between them. The CDR3 loop spans 13 amino acids. Germline CDR1 reads LNHDA; CDR2 reads SQIVND (reference sequence). As DNA, the CDR3 is TGTGCCAGTGCCGGACGAAAGAACACTGAAGCTTTCTTT. It translates to CASAGRKNTEAFF.

Details on this clonotype: A read error may explain this, as a much larger clone is one base away. The chain's CDR3 is CASRPVGRGAESTDTQYF. Written as DNA, the CDR3 is TGTGCCAGCAGACCAGTTGGTAGAGGGGCGGAGAGCACAGATACGCAGTATTTT. The genes are TRBV27 and TRBJ2-3; tentatively, D is TRBD1 or TRBD2 (5 bases each). This CDR3 has 18 residues. The germline V gene has CDR1 MNHEY and CDR2 SMNVEV (reference sequence). Deletions cut 6 bases from V and 0 bases from J, with 22 bases between.

This clonotype has ten or more counts. The chain uses TRBV7-9 and TRBJ2-3; 7 bases agree with TRBD2. Germline CDR1 SEHNR, CDR2 FQNEAQ (reference sequence). This CDR3 has 14 amino acids. V trimming: 5 bases; J trimming: 4 bases; junction bases outside the gene matches: 6. CDR3 DNA: TGTGCCAGCAGCGACGGACTAGTCTCAGATACGCAGTATTTT. It specifies CASSDGLVSDTQYF. Variable domain in full (rest from reference TRBV7-9 and TRBJ2-3): DTGVSQNPRHKITKRGQNVTFRCDPISEHNRLYWYRQTLGQGPEFLTYFQNEAQLEKSRLLSDRFSAERPKGSFSTLEIQRTEQGDSAMYLCASSDGLVSDTQYFGPGTRLTVL.

This clonotype appeared many times. The rearrangement joins TRBV29-1 to TRBJ2-1; TRBD1 matches 7 bases. The CDR3 runs 11 residues. After removal of 6 bases from V and 13 bases from J, the junction contained 9 bases not matched to a gene. In germline, CDR1 is SQVTM, CDR2 ANQGSEA. The CDR3 sequence: CSVDRQGSQFF. CDR3 nucleotide sequence: TGCAGCGTCGACCGACAGGGAAGTCAGTTCTTC.

This clonotype has ten or more counts. The chain combines TRBV4-3 with TRBJ2-7, with D possibly matching TRBD2 (6 bases). V dropped 0 bases and J dropped 5 bases, with 17 bases sitting between them. Germline CDR1 LGHNA, CDR2 YSLEER. The CDR3 covers 16 residues. In DNA, the CDR3 is TGCGCCAGCAGCCAAGATCTGGGCGGGAAGGGTAACGAGCAGTACTTC. Protein product: CASSQDLGGKGNEQYF.

This clonotype was counted at least ten times. The gene calls are TRBV4-1 and TRBJ1-1; D not resolved. This CDR3 is built from 12 residues. Germline-derived CDR1 and CDR2 are MGHRA and YSYEKL. The V end lost 4 bases, the J end lost 7 bases, and 10 bases lay between the germline ends. CDR3 in amino acids: CASSRDTREAFF. CDR3 DNA: TGCGCCAGCAGCCGCGATACGCGTGAAGCTTTCTTT.

As regards this clonotype: A much larger clone lies a single base off, so this may be a read error. The chain recombines TRBV27 with TRBJ2-7; D may match TRBD1 or TRBD2 (5 bases each). This CDR3 is 14 amino acids long. The V end lost 7 bases, the J end lost 2 bases, and 15 bases lay between the germline ends. Germline CDR1 is MNHEY and CDR2 is SMNVEV (reference sequence). The CDR3, as DNA: TGTGCCAGCATATACCGGGACGGGGCCTACGAGCAGTACTTC. Its protein product is CASIYRDGAYEQYF.

This clonotype was detected many times. J is TRBJ2-7 and V is TRBV5-4, with a weak D call TRBD2 (6 bases). The V and J ends lost 5 bases and 3 bases respectively, with 18 bases between them. This CDR3 has 15 residues. Per the germline V gene, CDR1 is SGHNT and CDR2 is YYREEE (reference sequence). The CDR3 sequence is CASSYTGTADYEQYF. The CDR3 coding sequence is TGTGCCAGCAGTTATACCGGGACTGCTGACTACGAGCAGTACTTC. The entire variable domain, with the rest obtained from reference TRBV5-4 and TRBJ2-7, is as follows: ETGVTQSPTHLIKTRGQQVTLRCSSQSGHNTVSWYQQALGQGPQFIFQYYREEENGRGNFPPRFSGLQFPNYSSELNVNALELDDSALYLCASSYTGTADYEQYFGPGTRLTVT.

This clonotype was seen at least ten times. The chain links TRBV19 to TRBJ1-1, with 8 bases aligning to TRBD1. Germline CDR1 and CDR2: LNHDA and SQIVND (reference sequence). The CDR3 spans 14 residues. V dropped 7 bases and J dropped 7; count of bases not matched to a gene: 11. CDR3 in amino acids: CASNPGQASSEAFF. As DNA, the CDR3 is TGTGCCAGTAACCCGGGACAGGCCTCCAGTGAAGCTTTCTTT. Using reference TRBV19 and TRBJ1-1 for the parts outside the CDR3, the full variable domain is DGGITQSPKYLFRKEGQNVTLSCEQNLNHDAMYWYRQDPGQGLRLIYYSQIVNDFQKGDIAEGYSVSREKKESFPLTVTSAQKNPTAFYLCASNPGQASSEAFFGQGTRLTVV.

In regard to this clonotype: One end of the junction varies from germline; a read error may be responsible. The J gene is TRBJ2-4, the V gene TRBV11-2, with 7 bases matching TRBD1. The germline V gene encodes CDR1 SGHAT and CDR2 FQNNGV. The CDR3 spans 14 residues. The CDR3, as DNA: TGTGGCAGCAGCCCGGGACAGCTCAAAAACATTCAGTACTTC. Protein sequence: CGSSPGQLKNIQYF.

At least ten counts were recorded for this clonotype. CDR3 sequence (DNA): TGTGCCAGCAGTAAGCTCCCGAGCCCCTACGAGCAGTACTTC. The encoded protein is CASSKLPSPYEQYF. The rearrangement links TRBV6-2 or TRBV6-3 to TRBJ2-7; D gene uncertain. Germline V gene lookup returns CDR1 MNHEY and CDR2 SVGEGT. The V end lost 5 bases, the J end lost 2 bases, and 13 bases lay between the germline ends. This CDR3 spans 14 amino acids.

The gene calls are TRBV7-9 and TRBJ2-1, with 10 bases that match TRBD2. Germline CDR1 and CDR2: SEHNR and FQNEAQ (reference sequence). The CDR3 covers 13 residues. Trimming cost V 10 bases and J 5 bases; bases outside gene matches: 5. CDR3 coding DNA: TGTGCCATAGGGACTAGCGCTCACAATGAGCAGTTCTTC. Encoded protein: CAIGTSAHNEQFF. Variable domain in full (rest from reference TRBV7-9 and TRBJ2-1): DTGVSQNPRHKITKRGQNVTFRCDPISEHNRLYWYRQTLGQGPEFLTYFQNEAQLEKSRLLSDRFSAERPKGSFSTLEIQRTEQGDSAMYLCAIGTSAHNEQFFGPGTRLTVL.

The chain has TRBV24-1 and TRBJ2-3; D call uncertain. Trimming took off 7 bases at V and 2 bases at J, with 18 bases between the two ends. Germline CDR1 KGHDR, CDR2 SFDVKD. The length of the CDR3 is 16 residues. CDR3 residues: CATRGKGPGDTDTQYF. CDR3 sequence (DNA): TGTGCCACCAGAGGTAAAGGGCCAGGAGACACAGATACGCAGTATTTT.

The chain's CDR3 is CASSESPGAVTEAFF. DNA for the CDR3: TGTGCCAGCAGTGAATCGCCAGGGGCTGTCACTGAAGCTTTCTTT. The chain is built from TRBV2 and TRBJ1-1; possible D gene TRBD1, 6 bases. The CDR3 is made up of 15 amino acids. Germline V gene data show CDR1 as SNHLY and CDR2 as FYNNEI. Trimming shortened V by 2 bases and J by 4 bases, and 14 bases separated the two germline ends.

This clonotype showed up many times. The chain uses TRBV20-1 and TRBJ2-3, with D uncertain. This CDR3 region has 14 residues. Trimming stripped 1 base from V and 7 bases from J, with 15 bases between. The V gene's germline CDR1 is DFQATT and CDR2 SNEGSKA (reference sequence). For the CDR3, the DNA is TGCAGTGCTAGAGGGCAGGCCCATAGGTATACGCAGTATTTT. Amino acid sequence: CSARGQAHRYTQYF.

This clonotype was recorded many times. The rearrangement uses TRBV7-9 and TRBJ2-1; 8 positions agree with TRBD1. Germline CDR1 reads SEHNR; CDR2 reads FQNEAQ (reference sequence). This CDR3 is built from 16 residues. V lost 2 bases and J lost 9; bases outside the gene matches: 12. The CDR3 spells CASSLSGQELRLEQFF. The CDR3 DNA reads as TGTGCCAGCAGCTTATCGGGACAGGAGTTAAGACTTGAGCAGTTCTTC.

This clonotype was detected only a few times. The chain is built from TRBV7-9 and TRBJ2-1; D ambiguous. This CDR3 spans 16 amino acids. In germline, CDR1 is SEHNR, CDR2 FQNEAQ (reference sequence). With 5 bases removed from V and 0 bases from J, the gap between germline ends came to 14 bases. CDR3 amino acids: CASSPPQASSYNEQFF. CDR3 sequence (DNA): TGTGCCAGCAGCCCTCCTCAGGCTAGCTCCTACAATGAGCAGTTCTTC. Using reference TRBV7-9 and TRBJ2-1 for the parts outside the CDR3, the full variable domain is DTGVSQNPRHKITKRGQNVTFRCDPISEHNRLYWYRQTLGQGPEFLTYFQNEAQLEKSRLLSDRFSAERPKGSFSTLEIQRTEQGDSAMYLCASSPPQASSYNEQFFGPGTRLTVL.

V is TRBV13 and J is TRBJ2-1; a possible D gene is TRBD1 (7 bases). The CDR3 is made up of 17 amino acids. From germline, CDR1 is PRHDT and CDR2 FYEKMQ (reference sequence). V lost 5 bases and J lost 4, with 21 bases in between. As DNA, the CDR3 is TGTGCCAGCAGCCTCGGAGGGTTGGGGACAGCTTACAATGAGCAGTTCTTC. It yields the protein CASSLGGLGTAYNEQFF.

This clonotype has at least ten counts. This chain connects TRBV4-3 to TRBJ2-1, with 8 bases identical to TRBD1. Germline CDR1 and CDR2: LGHNA and YSLEER. The J segment lost 4 bases and the V segment lost 3 bases, leaving 5 bases of the junction unmatched. The CDR3 length is 15 residues. The CDR3 protein is CASSQAGTGYNEQFF. CDR3 nucleotides: TGCGCCAGCAGCCAGGCCGGGACAGGATACAATGAGCAGTTCTTC.

With regard to this clonotype: One junction end does not reproduce the germline sequence, and a read error may be involved. The V and J genes are TRBV19 and TRBJ1-1; a weak D match, TRBD1 (5 bases). Germline CDR1 and CDR2: LNHDA and SQIVND (reference sequence). The CDR3 spans 14 residues. CDR3 coding DNA: TGTGCCAGTAGTATTGCCCAGGGAGCGCCTGAATCTTTCTTT. Its protein is CASSIAQGAPESFF.

This clonotype was recorded many times. The rearrangement links TRBV6-6 to TRBJ2-3; TRBD2 might be the D (7 bases). Germline V gene sequence: CDR1 MNHNY, CDR2 SVGAGI (reference sequence). The V gene lost 2 bases and the J gene lost 4 bases, with 13 bases spanning the gap. This CDR3 has 15 amino acids. As DNA, the CDR3 is TGTGCCAGCAGTTACGTGGGGGGGCTCGCAGATACGCAGTATTTT. Its translation is CASSYVGGLADTQYF.

Ten or more counts support this clonotype. The CDR3 here is CASSIQGGEQYF. In DNA form, the CDR3 reads TGTGCCAGCAGCATACAGGGCGGGGAGCAGTACTTC. The chain is built from TRBV7-3 and TRBJ2-7, with D tentatively TRBD1 (6 bases). Between the trimmed V and J ends, which lost 5 bases and 7 bases, there was a span of 12 bases. This CDR3 contains 12 residues. The germline CDR1 and CDR2 sequences are SGHTA and FQGTGA.

With regard to this clonotype: A much larger clone differs from this one at a single base, so this may be a read error. The V call is TRBV5-4, the J call TRBJ2-7, with 8 positions matching TRBD2. Germline V gives CDR1 SGHNT, CDR2 YYREEE (reference sequence). This CDR3 region has 15 residues. The CDR3: CAGSLGAGGSDEQYF. The CDR3 region has the DNA TGTGCCGGCAGCTTGGGTGCGGGAGGCTCTGACGAGCAGTACTTC.

This chain links TRBV5-6 with TRBJ1-1; D is unclear. Germline loops: CDR1 SGHDT, CDR2 YYEEEE. Trimming cost V 4 bases and J 4 bases, with 8 bases left between them. The CDR3 runs to 12 residues. CDR3 sequence reads: CASSTDPTEAFF. The DNA of the CDR3 is TGTGCCAGCAGCACGGACCCCACTGAAGCTTTCTTT.

This clonotype has a handful of counts. V gene TRBV12-3 or TRBV12-4 combines with J gene TRBJ2-2, with D possibly matching TRBD1 (5 bases). V shed 11 bases and J shed 3 bases, with 16 bases lying between them. This CDR3 region has 14 residues. This chain's CDR3 is CARAGYGDTGELFF. The CDR3, as DNA: TGTGCCCGCGCAGGGTATGGCGACACCGGGGAGCTGTTTTTT.

This clonotype was found many times. Its ends do not fully match the called genes, so a read error is possible. The rearrangement links TRBV7-9 to TRBJ2-7, with TRBD2 matching over 10 bases. The CDR3 extends over 13 amino acids. Germline V lookup: CDR1 SEHNR, CDR2 FQNEAQ (reference sequence). This CDR3 is CATASGSSHEQYF. The CDR3 nucleotides read TGTGCCACTGCTAGCGGGAGCTCCCACGAGCAGTACTTC. The complete variable domain, with remaining parts taken from reference TRBV7-9 and TRBJ2-7, reads DTGVSQNPRHKITKRGQNVTFRCDPISEHNRLYWYRQTLGQGPEFLTYFQNEAQLEKSRLLSDRFSAERPKGSFSTLEIQRTEQGDSAMYLCATASGSSHEQYFGPGTRLTVT.

Details on this clonotype: A read error is possible here, since a much larger clone lies one base away. The chain couples TRBV11-2 to TRBJ1-1; 8 positions agree with TRBD1. This CDR3 spans 16 amino acids. CDR1 SGHAT and CDR2 FQNNGV come from the germline V gene. The CDR3 sequence: CASSTVPGQENTEALF. As DNA, the CDR3 is TGTGCCAGCAGCACCGTCCCGGGACAGGAGAACACTGAAGCTCTCTTT.

A few counts support this clonotype. The chain uses TRBV7-9 and TRBJ2-7, with 12 nucleotides matching TRBD2. CDR1 is SEHNR, CDR2 FQNEAQ, per germline (reference sequence). This CDR3 has 16 residues. V lost 5 bases to trimming and J lost 4 bases; unmatched junction nucleotides: 9. The CDR3 DNA follows: TGTGCCAGCAGCCCACAGACTAGCGGGAGTCTTTACGAGCAGTACTTC. It yields the protein CASSPQTSGSLYEQYF.